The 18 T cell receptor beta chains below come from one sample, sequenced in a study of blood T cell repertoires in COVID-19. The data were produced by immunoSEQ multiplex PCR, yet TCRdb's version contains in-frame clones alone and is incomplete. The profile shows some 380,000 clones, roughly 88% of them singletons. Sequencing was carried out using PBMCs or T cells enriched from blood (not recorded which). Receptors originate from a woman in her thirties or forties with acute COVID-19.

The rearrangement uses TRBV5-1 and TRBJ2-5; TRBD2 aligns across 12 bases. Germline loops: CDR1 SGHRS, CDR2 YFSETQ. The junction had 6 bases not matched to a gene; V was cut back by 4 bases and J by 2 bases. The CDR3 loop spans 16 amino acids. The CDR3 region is CASSPALAGGQETQYF. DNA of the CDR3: TGCGCCAGCAGCCCCGCTCTAGCGGGGGGGCAAGAGACCCAGTACTTC.

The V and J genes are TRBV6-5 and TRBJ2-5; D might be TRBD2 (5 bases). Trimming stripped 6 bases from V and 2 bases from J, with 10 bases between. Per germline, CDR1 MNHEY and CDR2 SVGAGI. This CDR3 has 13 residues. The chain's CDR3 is CASSGDLQETQYF. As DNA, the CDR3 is TGTGCCAGCAGCGGGGATTTACAAGAGACCCAGTACTTC.

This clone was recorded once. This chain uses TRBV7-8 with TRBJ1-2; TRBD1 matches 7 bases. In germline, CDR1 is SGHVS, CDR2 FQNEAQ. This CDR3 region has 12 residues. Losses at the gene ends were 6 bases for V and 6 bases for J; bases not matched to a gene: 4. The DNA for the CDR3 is TGTGCCAGCAGGGGAACAGGGGATGGCTACACCTTC. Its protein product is CASRGTGDGYTF.

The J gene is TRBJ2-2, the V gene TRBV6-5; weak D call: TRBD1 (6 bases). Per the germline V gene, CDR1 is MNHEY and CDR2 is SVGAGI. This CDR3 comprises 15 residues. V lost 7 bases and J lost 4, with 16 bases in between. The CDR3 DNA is TGTGCCAGCACACGTGGGACATTTGGCACCGGGGAGCTGTTTTTT. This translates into CASTRGTFGTGELFF.

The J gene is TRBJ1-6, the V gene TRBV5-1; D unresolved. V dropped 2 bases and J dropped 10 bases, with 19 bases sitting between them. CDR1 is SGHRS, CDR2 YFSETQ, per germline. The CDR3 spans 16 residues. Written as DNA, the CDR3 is TGCGCCAGCAGCTTCGGCAGTTCCCAAAGCGGGTCACCCCTCCACTTT. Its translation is CASSFGSSQSGSPLHF.

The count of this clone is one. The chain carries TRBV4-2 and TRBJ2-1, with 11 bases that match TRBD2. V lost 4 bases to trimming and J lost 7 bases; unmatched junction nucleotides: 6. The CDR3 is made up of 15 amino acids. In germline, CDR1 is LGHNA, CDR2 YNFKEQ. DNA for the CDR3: TGTGCCAGCAGCCGCCAGACTAGCGGGGCGAATGAGCAGTTCTTC. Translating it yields CASSRQTSGANEQFF.

In DNA form, the CDR3 reads TGCGCCAGCAGCTCAGCGGGCGTAACCTACGAGCAGTACTTC. As protein: CASSSAGVTYEQYF. The V gene is TRBV5-1, the J gene TRBJ2-7; TRBD2 might be the D (6 bases). The CDR3 is made up of 14 amino acids. The V end was cut by 3 bases, the J end by 2 bases, with 12 bases between. CDR1 SGHRS and CDR2 YFSETQ come from the germline V gene.

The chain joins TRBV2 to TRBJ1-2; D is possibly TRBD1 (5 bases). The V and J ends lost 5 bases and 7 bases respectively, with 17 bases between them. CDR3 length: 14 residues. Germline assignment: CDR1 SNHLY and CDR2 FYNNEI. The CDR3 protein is CASSQDAPQGGYTF. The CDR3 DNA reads TGTGCCAGCAGTCAGGACGCACCCCAGGGTGGCTACACCTTC. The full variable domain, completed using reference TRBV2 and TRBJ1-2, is EPEVTQTPSHQVTQMGQEVILRCVPISNHLYFYWYRQILGQKVEFLVSFYNNEISEKSEIFDDQFSVERPDGSNFTLKIRSTKLEDSAMYFCASSQDAPQGGYTFGSGTRLTVV.

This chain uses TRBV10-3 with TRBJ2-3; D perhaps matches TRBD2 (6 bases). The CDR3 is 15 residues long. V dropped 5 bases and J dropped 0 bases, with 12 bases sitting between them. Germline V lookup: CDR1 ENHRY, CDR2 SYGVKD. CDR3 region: CAISRGGASTDTQYF. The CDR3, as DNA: TGTGCCATCAGTAGAGGCGGGGCTAGCACAGATACGCAGTATTTT.

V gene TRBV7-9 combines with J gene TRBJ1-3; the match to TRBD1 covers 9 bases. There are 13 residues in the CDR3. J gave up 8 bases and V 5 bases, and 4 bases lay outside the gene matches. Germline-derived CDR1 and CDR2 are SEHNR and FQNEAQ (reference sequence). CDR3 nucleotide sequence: TGTGCCAGCAGCCGGGACAGGGCAGACACCATATATTTT. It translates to CASSRDRADTIYF.

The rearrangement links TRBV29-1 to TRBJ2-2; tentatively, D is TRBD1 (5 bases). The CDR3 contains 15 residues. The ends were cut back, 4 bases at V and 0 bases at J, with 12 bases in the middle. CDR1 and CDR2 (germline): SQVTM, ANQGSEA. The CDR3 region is CSVGMGQANTGELFF. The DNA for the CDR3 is TGCAGCGTTGGTATGGGGCAGGCGAACACCGGGGAGCTGTTTTTT.

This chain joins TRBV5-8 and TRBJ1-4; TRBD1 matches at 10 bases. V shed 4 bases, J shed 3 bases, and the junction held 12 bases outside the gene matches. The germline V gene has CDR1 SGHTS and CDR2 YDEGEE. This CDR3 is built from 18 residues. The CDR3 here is CASSVRPGQGMSNEKLFF. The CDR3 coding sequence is TGTGCCAGCAGCGTCCGTCCGGGACAGGGGATGTCTAATGAAAAACTGTTTTTT. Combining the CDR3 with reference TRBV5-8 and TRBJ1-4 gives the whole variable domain EAGVTQSPTHLIKTRGQQATLRCSPISGHTSVYWYQQALGLGLQFLLWYDEGEERNRGNFPPRFSGRQFPNYSSELNVNALELEDSALYLCASSVRPGQGMSNEKLFFGSGTQLSVL.

In DNA form, the CDR3 reads TGTGCCTGGAGTGTTGGCAGGGTGACTGAAGCTTTCTTT. As protein: CAWSVGRVTEAFF. This sequence joins TRBV30 and TRBJ1-1; D might be TRBD1 (5 bases). Germline CDR1 and CDR2: GTSNPN and SVGIG (reference sequence). V dropped 0 bases and J dropped 5 bases, with 10 bases sitting between them. The CDR3 length is 13 residues. Complete variable domain (other parts from reference TRBV30 and TRBJ1-1): SQTIHQWPATLVQPVGSPLSLECTVEGTSNPNLYWYRQAAGRGLQLLFYSVGIGQISSEVPQNLSASRPQDRQFILSSKKLLLSDSGFYLCAWSVGRVTEAFFGQGTRLTVV.

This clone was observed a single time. The CDR3 reads CASLEGALSTEAFF. The DNA for the CDR3 is TGTGCCAGCCTGGAGGGGGCCCTAAGCACTGAAGCTTTCTTT. J is TRBJ1-1 and V is TRBV18; 7 bases align to TRBD1. This CDR3 spans 14 amino acids. Germline CDR1 reads KGHSH; CDR2 reads LQKENI. With 8 bases clipped from V and 4 bases from J, the junction kept 10 bases outside the gene matches.

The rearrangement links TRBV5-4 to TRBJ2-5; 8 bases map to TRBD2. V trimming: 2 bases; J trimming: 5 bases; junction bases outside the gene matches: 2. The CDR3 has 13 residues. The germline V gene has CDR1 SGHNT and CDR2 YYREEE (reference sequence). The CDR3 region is CASSLRGGETQYF. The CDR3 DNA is TGTGCCAGCAGCTTACGGGGGGGGGAGACCCAGTACTTC.

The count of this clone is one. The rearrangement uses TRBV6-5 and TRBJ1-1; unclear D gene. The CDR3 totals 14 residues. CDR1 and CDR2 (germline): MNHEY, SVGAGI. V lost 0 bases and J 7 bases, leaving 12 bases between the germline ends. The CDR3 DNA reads TGTGCCAGCAGTTACTCTTGGCCGGCGGGTGAAGCTTTCTTT. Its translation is CASSYSWPAGEAFF.

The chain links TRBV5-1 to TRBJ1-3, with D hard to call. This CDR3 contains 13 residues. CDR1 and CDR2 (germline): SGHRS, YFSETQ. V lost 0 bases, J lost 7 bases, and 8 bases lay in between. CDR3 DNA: TGCGCCAGCAGCTTGGCGATCGGGAACACCATATATTTT. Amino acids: CASSLAIGNTIYF.

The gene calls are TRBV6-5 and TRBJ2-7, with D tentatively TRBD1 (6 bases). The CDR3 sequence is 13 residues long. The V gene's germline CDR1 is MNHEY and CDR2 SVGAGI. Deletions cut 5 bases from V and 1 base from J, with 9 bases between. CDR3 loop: CASSLQGSYEQYF. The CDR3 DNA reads TGTGCCAGCAGTCTACAGGGATCCTACGAGCAGTACTTC.